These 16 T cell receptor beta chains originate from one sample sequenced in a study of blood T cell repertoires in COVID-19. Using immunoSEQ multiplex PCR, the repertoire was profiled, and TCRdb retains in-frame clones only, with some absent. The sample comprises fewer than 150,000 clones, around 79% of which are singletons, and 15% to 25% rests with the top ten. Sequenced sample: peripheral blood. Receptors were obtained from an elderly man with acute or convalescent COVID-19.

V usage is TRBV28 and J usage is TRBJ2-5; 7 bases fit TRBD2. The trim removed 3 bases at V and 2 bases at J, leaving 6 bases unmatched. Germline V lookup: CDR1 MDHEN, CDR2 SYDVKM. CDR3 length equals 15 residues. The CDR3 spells CASSFPAGKQETQYF. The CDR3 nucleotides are TGTGCCAGCAGTTTTCCAGCGGGAAAACAAGAGACCCAGTACTTC.

The CDR3 bases are TGTGCCAGTAGTATTGGGACAACGAACACTGAAGCTTTCTTT. Protein product: CASSIGTTNTEAFF. V and J are TRBV19 and TRBJ1-1; D might be TRBD1 (6 bases). V lost 3 bases and J 1 base, leaving 9 bases between the germline ends. The germline V gene has CDR1 LNHDA and CDR2 SQIVND (reference sequence). CDR3 size: 14 residues.

CDR3 in DNA: TGCGCCAGCAGCTTCGACAGGGGGGACTATGGCTACACCTTC. This gives the protein CASSFDRGDYGYTF. The J gene is TRBJ1-2, the V gene TRBV5-1; TRBD1 matches 9 bases. The CDR3 contains 14 residues. Germline-derived CDR1 and CDR2 are SGHRS and YFSETQ. The V segment lost 2 bases and the J segment 3 bases; nucleotides outside the gene matches: 2.

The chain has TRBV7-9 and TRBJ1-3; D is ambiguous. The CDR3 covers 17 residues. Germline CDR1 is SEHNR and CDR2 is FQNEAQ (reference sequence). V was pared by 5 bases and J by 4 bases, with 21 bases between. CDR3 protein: CASSPLLGKEAGNTIYF. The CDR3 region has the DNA TGTGCCAGCAGCCCTCTCTTAGGGAAGGAGGCAGGAAACACCATATATTTT.

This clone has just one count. The CDR3 DNA is TGTGCCAGCAGCTTACAGGGTGGCTACACCTTC. It encodes CASSLQGGYTF. The chain carries TRBV7-9 and TRBJ1-2, with D possibly TRBD1 on 5 matching bases. The length of the CDR3 is 11 residues. CDR1 is SEHNR, CDR2 FQNEAQ, per germline (reference sequence). With 2 bases removed from V and 7 bases from J, the gap between germline ends came to 5 bases. Together with reference TRBV7-9 and TRBJ1-2, the CDR3 gives the full variable domain: DTGVSQNPRHKITKRGQNVTFRCDPISEHNRLYWYRQTLGQGPEFLTYFQNEAQLEKSRLLSDRFSAERPKGSFSTLEIQRTEQGDSAMYLCASSLQGGYTFGSGTRLTVV.

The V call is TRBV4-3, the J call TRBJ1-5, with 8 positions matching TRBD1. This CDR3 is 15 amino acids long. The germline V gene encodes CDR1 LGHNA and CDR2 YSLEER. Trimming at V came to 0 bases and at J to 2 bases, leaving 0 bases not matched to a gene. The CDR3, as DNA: TGCGCCAGCAGCCAAGACAGGGGGCGCAATCAGCCCCAGCATTTT. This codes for CASSQDRGRNQPQHF.

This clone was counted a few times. The CDR3 is CASSVSSYGYTF. DNA for the CDR3: TGTGCCAGCAGTGTGTCTTCTTATGGCTACACCTTC. The genes are TRBV25-1 and TRBJ1-2; D unresolved. The germline CDR1 and CDR2 sequences are MGHDK and SYGVNS. The CDR3 totals 12 residues. Trimming removed 4 bases at V and 5 bases at J, with 8 bases between.

CDR3 in DNA: TGCGCCAGCAGCCCTGCCGGAGCGGTAGGGACCCAGTACTTC. It codes for CASSPAGAVGTQYF. V and J are TRBV5-1 and TRBJ2-5, with D possibly matching TRBD2 (5 bases). The CDR3 runs to 14 residues. Germline V gene lookup returns CDR1 SGHRS and CDR2 YFSETQ. V lost 4 bases and J 7 bases, leaving 17 bases between the germline ends. Using reference TRBV5-1 and TRBJ2-5 for the parts outside the CDR3, the full variable domain is KAGVTQTPRYLIKTRGQQVTLSCSPISGHRSVSWYQQTPGQGLQFLFEYFSETQRNKGNFPGRFSGRQFSNSRSEMNVSTLELGDSALYLCASSPAGAVGTQYFGPGTRLLVL.

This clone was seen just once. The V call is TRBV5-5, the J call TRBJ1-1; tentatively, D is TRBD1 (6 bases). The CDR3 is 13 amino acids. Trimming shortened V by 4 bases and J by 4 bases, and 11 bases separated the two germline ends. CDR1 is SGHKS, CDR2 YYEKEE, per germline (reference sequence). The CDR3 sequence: CASSGGWSTEAFF. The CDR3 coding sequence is TGTGCCAGCAGCGGGGGCTGGAGCACTGAAGCTTTCTTT.

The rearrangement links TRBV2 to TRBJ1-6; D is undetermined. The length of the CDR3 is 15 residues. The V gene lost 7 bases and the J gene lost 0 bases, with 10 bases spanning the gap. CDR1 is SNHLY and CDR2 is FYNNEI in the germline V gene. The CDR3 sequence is CASILPSSYNSPLHF. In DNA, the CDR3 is TGTGCCAGCATTCTCCCGAGCTCCTATAATTCACCCCTCCACTTT.

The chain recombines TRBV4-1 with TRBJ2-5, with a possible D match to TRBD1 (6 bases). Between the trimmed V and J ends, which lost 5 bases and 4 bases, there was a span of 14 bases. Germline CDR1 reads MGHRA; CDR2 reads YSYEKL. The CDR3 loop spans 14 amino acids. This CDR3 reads CASSFRDIGETQYF. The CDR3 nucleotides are TGCGCCAGCAGCTTCCGGGACATAGGAGAGACCCAGTACTTC.

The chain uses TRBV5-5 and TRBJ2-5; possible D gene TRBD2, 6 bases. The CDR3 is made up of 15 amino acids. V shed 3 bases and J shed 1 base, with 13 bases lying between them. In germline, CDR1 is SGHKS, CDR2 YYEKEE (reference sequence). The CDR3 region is CASSSGGGFQETQYF. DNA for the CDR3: TGTGCCAGCAGCTCTGGCGGAGGGTTCCAAGAGACCCAGTACTTC.

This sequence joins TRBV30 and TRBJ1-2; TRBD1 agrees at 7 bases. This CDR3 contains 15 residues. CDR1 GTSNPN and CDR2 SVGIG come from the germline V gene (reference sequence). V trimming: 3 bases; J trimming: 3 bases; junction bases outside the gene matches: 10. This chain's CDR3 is CAWSEGAAGYYGYTF. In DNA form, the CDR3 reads TGTGCCTGGAGCGAGGGGGCGGCCGGGTACTATGGCTACACCTTC.

Here the CDR3 reads CASSYLEETQYF. The CDR3 DNA follows: TGTGCCAGCAGTTATTTGGAGGAGACCCAGTACTTC. The chain combines TRBV6-6 with TRBJ2-5; D uncertain. The CDR3 consists of 12 residues. In germline, CDR1 is MNHNY, CDR2 SVGAGI (reference sequence). Between the trimmed V and J ends, which lost 3 bases and 5 bases, there was a span of 7 bases.

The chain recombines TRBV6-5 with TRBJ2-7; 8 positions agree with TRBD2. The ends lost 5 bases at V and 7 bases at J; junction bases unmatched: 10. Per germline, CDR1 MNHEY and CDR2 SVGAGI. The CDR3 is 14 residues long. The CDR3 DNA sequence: TGTGCCAGCAGTACCCACGGGGGGGCGACTGAGCAGTACTTC. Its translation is CASSTHGGATEQYF.

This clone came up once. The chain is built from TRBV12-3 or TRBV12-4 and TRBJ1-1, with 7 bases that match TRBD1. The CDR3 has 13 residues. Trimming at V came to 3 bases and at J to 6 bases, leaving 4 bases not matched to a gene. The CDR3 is CASSFRQGAEAFF. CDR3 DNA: TGTGCCAGCAGTTTCCGGCAGGGGGCTGAAGCTTTCTTT.